This TCR beta chain was sequenced during a study of blood T cell repertoires in COVID-19. Across the whole study: The study drew acute and convalescent COVID-19 samples from the United States, Italy and Spain. In each case, the material was cDNA or gDNA derived from T cells, B-cell-depleted T cells, or PBMCs.

Only a few counts were recorded for this clone. Source study methods: The authors estimated nucleated cell counts from reference gene primer amplification. Measured with immunoSEQ multiplex PCR; TCRdb has only the in-frame clones, and not every one. For V, J and clone size, that table is used; D and trimming come from the DNA. The sample yields tens of thousands of clones, around 89% seen once. Sequencing was performed on peripheral blood. This receptor was obtained from a human donor in a cohort sampled during active COVID-19.

CDR3 sequence: CASDGGRGVRGYTF. The CDR3 region has the DNA TGTGCCAGTGACGGGGGTAGGGGAGTCAGAGGCTACACCTTC. The chain links TRBV19 to TRBJ1-2, with TRBD1 as a possible D gene (5 bases). Trimming cost V 8 bases and J 8 bases, with 21 bases left between them. The CDR3 runs to 14 residues. The germline gives CDR1 LNHDA, CDR2 SQIVND (reference sequence).